A selection of T cell receptor beta chains follows, all from one sample in a study of T cell responses to AZD1222 COVID-19 vaccine. Sequencing was performed with immunoSEQ multiplex PCR; in TCRdb, only in-frame clones are kept and a portion is missing. The data contain approximately 140,000 clones, roughly 93% of them singletons. Sample: peripheral blood, taken on day 0 of MenACWY control vaccination. Every receptor here comes from an adult in good health. CDR3s include the opening cysteine and the closing phenylalanine or tryptophan. A D gene is named only where the DNA matches it firmly. For some rows the clone size is stated as once, few or many, or as a class when expanded; others skip it.

d_gene	v_gene	j_gene	abundance	len	CDR3aa	CDR3nt
TRBD2	TRBV7-2	TRBJ2-3	-	16	CASSFRSAGGLGTQYF	TGTGCCAGCAGCTTCCGCTCGGCGGGGGGGCTAGGTACGCAGTATTTT
-	TRBV2	TRBJ1-2	-	17	CASRLSRQEGSFYGYTF	TGTGCCAGCAGACTGAGCCGACAGGAAGGTTCTTTCTATGGCTACACCTTC
-	TRBV5-1	TRBJ1-1	-	14	CASSPSVVWAEAFF	TGCGCCAGCAGCCCCTCAGTTGTTTGGGCTGAAGCTTTCTTT
-	TRBV11-2	TRBJ1-2	-	13	CASSFPGSYGYTF	TGTGCCAGCAGCTTCCCGGGGAGCTATGGCTACACCTTC
-	TRBV7-9	TRBJ1-1	-	12	CASGEGNTEAFF	TGTGCCAGCGGGGAGGGGAACACTGAAGCTTTCTTT
-	TRBV5-1	TRBJ2-2	once	14	CASSFQGTAGELFF	TGCGCCAGCAGCTTCCAGGGGACCGCCGGGGAGCTGTTTTTT
TRBD1	TRBV10-2	TRBJ1-1	-	13	CASIRDRETEAFF	TGCGCCAGCATTCGGGACAGGGAAACTGAAGCTTTCTTT
-	TRBV20-1	TRBJ2-7	once	14	CSASSTAWGYEQYF	TGCAGTGCTAGTTCGACGGCGTGGGGGTACGAGCAGTACTTC
-	TRBV5-1	TRBJ1-6	-	15	CASSLGGLEDSPLHF	TGCGCCAGCAGCTTGGGGGGACTTGAGGATTCACCCCTCCACTTT
-	TRBV6-5	TRBJ1-1	-	13	CASSSRTVAEAFF	TGTGCCAGCAGTTCCCGGACAGTAGCTGAAGCTTTCTTT
TRBD1	TRBV9	TRBJ2-7	-	16	CASSVEETGGIYEQYF	TGTGCCAGCAGCGTAGAAGAAACAGGGGGCATCTACGAGCAGTACTTC
-	TRBV28	TRBJ1-5	-	12	CASSSEWKPQHF	TGTGCCAGCAGTTCGGAGTGGAAGCCCCAGCATTTT
TRBD1	TRBV28	TRBJ1-3	once	15	CASSPGQGTGNTIYF	TGTGCCAGCAGCCCAGGACAGGGGACCGGAAACACCATATATTTT
-	TRBV21-1	TRBJ1-1	-	15	CASSIPDRTPTEAFF	TGTGCCAGCAGCATCCCGGACAGGACCCCCACTGAAGCTTTCTTT
-	TRBV6-5	TRBJ1-5	-	13	CASSLQTRQPQHF	TGTGCCAGCAGCCTCCAAACCCGACAGCCCCAGCATTTT
-	TRBV28	TRBJ2-5	-	15	CASTTTRFPEETQYF	TGTGCCAGCACCACTACTAGGTTCCCGGAAGAGACCCAGTACTTC
-	TRBV5-5	TRBJ2-1	-	14	CASSSVNSYNEQFF	TGTGCCAGCAGCTCAGTGAATTCCTACAATGAGCAGTTCTTC
-	TRBV5-6	TRBJ2-7	once	15	CASSLISLVAYEQYF	TGTGCCAGCAGCTTGATCTCCCTAGTCGCTTACGAGCAGTACTTC
-	TRBV6-2/TRBV6-3	TRBJ1-1	-	13	CASSYTGLTEAFF	TGTGCCAGCAGTTACACAGGGTTGACTGAAGCTTTCTTT
TRBD1	TRBV3-1/TRBV3-2	TRBJ2-6	-	15	CASSQGTGEGNVLTF	TGTGCCAGCAGCCAAGGGACAGGGGAAGGCAACGTCCTGACTTTC
TRBD1	TRBV7-2	TRBJ1-2	-	13	CASSFRTGEVYTF	TGTGCCAGCAGCTTCCGGACAGGGGAGGTTTACACCTTC
-	TRBV29-1	TRBJ2-1	-	13	CSVVPSSYNEQFF	TGCAGCGTTGTTCCGAGCTCCTACAATGAGCAGTTCTTC
-	TRBV21-1	TRBJ1-5	-	17	CASSKRPGPPSNQPQHF	TGTGCCAGCAGCAAGAGACCGGGACCCCCTTCAAATCAGCCCCAGCATTTT
-	TRBV5-5	TRBJ1-5	-	14	CASSPGQLNQPQHF	TGTGCCAGCAGCCCGGGACAACTCAATCAGCCCCAGCATTTT
-	TRBV5-1	TRBJ2-1	-	16	CASSLTLVVPYNEQFF	TGCGCCAGCAGCTTGACACTAGTCGTCCCCTACAATGAGCAGTTCTTC
-	TRBV2	TRBJ1-6	many	15	CASSGPGIPLSPLHF	TGTGCCAGCAGTGGACCAGGGATCCCCCTTTCACCCCTCCACTTT
-	TRBV7-8	TRBJ2-7	-	14	CASSSVRTDYEQYF	TGTGCCAGCAGCTCCGTACGGACAGACTACGAGCAGTACTTC
-	TRBV10-3	TRBJ1-2	-	14	CAIRDTDSNYGYTF	TGTGCCATCAGGGACACTGACAGCAACTATGGCTACACCTTC
-	TRBV7-3	TRBJ1-1	-	15	CASSSTGLTNTEAFF	TGTGCCAGCAGCTCCACGGGACTGACGAACACTGAAGCTTTCTTT
-	TRBV27	TRBJ1-5	-	14	CASSTDSRNQPQHF	TGTGCCAGCAGCACGGACAGTCGCAATCAGCCCCAGCATTTT
TRBD1	TRBV16	TRBJ2-7	-	14	CASSRGQGNSEQYF	TGTGCCAGCAGCCGGGGACAGGGGAATAGCGAGCAGTACTTC
TRBD1	TRBV5-4	TRBJ2-1	-	15	CASSVPGQYNNEQFF	TGTGCCAGCAGCGTTCCGGGACAGTATAACAATGAGCAGTTCTTC
-	TRBV25-1	TRBJ2-1	-	13	CASRHTAGSEQFF	TGTGCCAGCAGACACACGGCAGGGTCTGAGCAGTTCTTC
-	TRBV7-3	TRBJ1-1	-	18	CASSLNPLRAGGGTEAFF	TGTGCCAGCAGCTTAAACCCTCTTAGGGCCGGCGGCGGCACTGAAGCTTTCTTT
-	TRBV29-1	TRBJ1-1	-	12	CSVARRLTEAFF	TGCAGCGTCGCCCGACGGTTGACTGAAGCTTTCTTT
-	TRBV29-1	TRBJ2-2	-	13	CSVGSSGLGELFF	TGCAGCGTTGGATCGTCGGGACTCGGGGAGCTGTTTTTT
-	TRBV12-3/TRBV12-4	TRBJ1-2	-	12	CASSPGTAARTF	TGTGCCAGCAGTCCCGGGACTGCCGCTCGCACCTTC
TRBD1	TRBV27	TRBJ2-7	-	14	CASSPTGQLYEQYF	TGTGCCAGCAGTCCGACGGGACAGCTCTACGAGCAGTACTTC
TRBD1	TRBV19	TRBJ1-2	-	16	CASNFGTGGEFYGYTF	TGTGCCAGTAATTTCGGGACAGGCGGTGAATTCTATGGCTACACCTTC
-	TRBV5-6	TRBJ2-1	-	12	CASSLVQGWQFF	TGTGCCAGCAGCTTGGTGCAGGGCTGGCAGTTCTTC
-	TRBV2	TRBJ1-4	-	18	CASRGGLRKLATNEKLFF	TGTGCCAGCAGGGGGGGGTTAAGGAAATTAGCAACTAATGAAAAACTGTTTTTT
TRBD1	TRBV29-1	TRBJ1-1	-	13	CSVATGTGTTAFF	TGCAGCGTCGCCACCGGGACAGGGACAACAGCTTTCTTT
-	TRBV14	TRBJ1-2	once	15	CASSQTPRGWGGYTF	TGTGCCAGCAGCCAAACCCCCCGGGGATGGGGCGGCTACACCTTC
-	TRBV7-2	TRBJ1-2	-	13	CASSLSGFQGYTF	TGTGCCAGCAGCTTATCGGGATTTCAGGGCTACACCTTC
-	TRBV5-4	TRBJ1-1	-	12	CASGPLNTEAFF	TGTGCCAGCGGCCCCCTGAACACTGAAGCTTTCTTT
TRBD1	TRBV2	TRBJ1-1	-	16	CASSDQGGQVGAEAFF	TGTGCCAGCAGTGATCAGGGCGGACAGGTCGGCGCTGAAGCTTTCTTT
-	TRBV3-1/TRBV3-2	TRBJ2-7	-	12	CASSQVSNEQYF	TGTGCCAGCAGCCAAGTATCCAACGAGCAGTACTTC
TRBD1	TRBV3-1/TRBV3-2	TRBJ1-2	-	14	CASSPTTGNYGYTF	TGTGCCAGCAGCCCCACGACAGGGAACTATGGCTACACCTTC
-	TRBV7-2	TRBJ2-3	-	14	CASSLALATDTQYF	TGTGCCAGCAGCTTAGCACTAGCAACAGATACGCAGTATTTT
-	TRBV9	TRBJ1-2	-	13	CASSGQGIYGYTF	TGTGCCAGCAGCGGGCAGGGAATCTATGGCTACACCTTC
TRBD2	TRBV7-9	TRBJ2-7	-	15	CASSFSGTSGYEQYF	TGTGCCAGCAGCTTTTCCGGGACTAGCGGCTACGAGCAGTACTTC